This is a list of T cell receptor beta chains from one sample in a study of T cell responses to AZD1222 COVID-19 vaccine. Repertoires were generated with immunoSEQ multiplex PCR, while TCRdb's copy carries only in-frame clones and drops some. Among roughly 100,000 clones listed, approximately 91% were seen once. This specimen was peripheral blood, taken on day 0 of AZD1222 vaccination. The receptors derive from an adult in good health. CDR3s leave out the opening cysteine and the closing phenylalanine or tryptophan.

v_call: TRBV9
j_call: TRBJ2-1
cdr3_aa: ASSAPVASSGEQF

v_call: TRBV4-2
j_call: TRBJ2-6
cdr3_aa: ASSQREDRGLGGANVLT

v_call: TRBV7-6
j_call: TRBJ2-7
cdr3_aa: ASSCTGALSYEQY

v_call: TRBV5-1
j_call: TRBJ1-5
cdr3_aa: ASRFREPSNQPQH

v_call: TRBV6-5
j_call: TRBJ1-2
cdr3_aa: ASRAGDRADGYT

v_call: TRBV29-1
j_call: TRBJ1-2
cdr3_aa: SVPPMDSGDGYT

v_call: TRBV7-2
j_call: TRBJ2-5
cdr3_aa: ASSPLIGGRQETQY

v_call: TRBV11-2
j_call: TRBJ1-3
cdr3_aa: ASSLGRTIY

v_call: TRBV5-4
j_call: TRBJ1-2
cdr3_aa: ASSLFTGSNYGYT

v_call: TRBV7-3
j_call: TRBJ2-5
cdr3_aa: ASSLGKWAGQETQY

v_call: TRBV13
j_call: TRBJ2-1
cdr3_aa: ASSTSGEQF

v_call: TRBV18
j_call: TRBJ1-4
cdr3_aa: ASSPSSGWSEKLF

v_call: TRBV4-1
j_call: TRBJ2-3
cdr3_aa: ASSPPMAGGITDTQY

v_call: TRBV13
j_call: TRBJ1-3
cdr3_aa: ASAGLSGNTIY

v_call: TRBV6-5
j_call: TRBJ2-2
cdr3_aa: ASSYYSGGPGELF

v_call: TRBV21-1
j_call: TRBJ1-1
cdr3_aa: ASRTGGITEAF

v_call: TRBV6-6
j_call: TRBJ2-3
cdr3_aa: ASSPSWGGPTDTQY

v_call: TRBV19
j_call: TRBJ1-2
cdr3_aa: ASSTGDRYGYT

v_call: TRBV24-1
j_call: TRBJ2-7
cdr3_aa: ATSEGTGIAEQY

v_call: TRBV29-1
j_call: TRBJ1-2
cdr3_aa: STTAPNYGYT

v_call: TRBV7-3
j_call: TRBJ2-5
cdr3_aa: ASSLTGLVGVRETQY

v_call: TRBV2
j_call: TRBJ1-1
cdr3_aa: ASSVRVEPF

v_call: TRBV5-1
j_call: TRBJ1-2
cdr3_aa: ASSLGSAPYGYT

v_call: TRBV27
j_call: TRBJ2-7
cdr3_aa: ASSPGTGVYEQY

v_call: TRBV11-2
j_call: TRBJ2-7
cdr3_aa: ASSFRGQSSYEQY

v_call: TRBV5-1
j_call: TRBJ2-7
cdr3_aa: ASSPGTHYEQY

v_call: TRBV4-1
j_call: TRBJ2-5
cdr3_aa: ASSPTGKYQETQY

v_call: TRBV6-6
j_call: TRBJ1-5
cdr3_aa: ASSLSAGQGSGQPQH

v_call: TRBV12-3/TRBV12-4
j_call: TRBJ1-2
cdr3_aa: ASSVDSYGYT

v_call: TRBV13
j_call: TRBJ2-7
cdr3_aa: ASSSGTGSYEQY

v_call: TRBV6-5
j_call: TRBJ1-1
cdr3_aa: ASSYSGQGRAF

v_call: TRBV28
j_call: TRBJ2-7
cdr3_aa: ASSTPGQAAYEQY

v_call: TRBV7-8
j_call: TRBJ2-5
cdr3_aa: ASSPPPGKVPETQY

v_call: TRBV4-1
j_call: TRBJ1-2
cdr3_aa: ASSQDLKWVFRGYT

v_call: TRBV11-2
j_call: TRBJ1-1
cdr3_aa: ASSLDYTTEAF

v_call: TRBV7-3
j_call: TRBJ2-5
cdr3_aa: ASSPRRFETQY

v_call: TRBV11-3
j_call: TRBJ2-1
cdr3_aa: ASSPETGVNEQF

v_call: TRBV7-6
j_call: TRBJ2-4
cdr3_aa: ASSLVSTLAKNIQY

v_call: TRBV9
j_call: TRBJ1-4
cdr3_aa: ASSDQPLGPNEKLF

v_call: TRBV29-1
j_call: TRBJ2-2
cdr3_aa: SVGTGANTGELF

v_call: TRBV27
j_call: TRBJ1-2
cdr3_aa: ASSPGLGGYGYT

v_call: TRBV9
j_call: TRBJ1-4
cdr3_aa: ASSPGRANEKLF

v_call: TRBV6-2/TRBV6-3
j_call: TRBJ2-5
cdr3_aa: ASSLTGVQETQY

v_call: TRBV5-1
j_call: TRBJ2-3
cdr3_aa: ASSLKGVGQGTGTDTQY

v_call: TRBV5-6
j_call: TRBJ1-5
cdr3_aa: ASSYTGGGQPQH

v_call: TRBV19
j_call: TRBJ2-1
cdr3_aa: ASSIVASGGARYNEQF

v_call: TRBV2
j_call: TRBJ2-7
cdr3_aa: ASSPDLSEQY

v_call: TRBV5-1
j_call: TRBJ1-4
cdr3_aa: ASSFSGAGEKLF

v_call: TRBV15
j_call: TRBJ1-1
cdr3_aa: ATSRDPRQGTNTEAF

v_call: TRBV5-1
j_call: TRBJ2-5
cdr3_aa: ASSLAGKETQY

v_call: TRBV11-3
j_call: TRBJ2-7
cdr3_aa: ASRIAEGGSSYEQY

v_call: TRBV7-9
j_call: TRBJ2-5
cdr3_aa: ASSPRGDSLLATQY

v_call: TRBV7-2
j_call: TRBJ1-2
cdr3_aa: ASSLTGTVTNYGYT

v_call: TRBV28
j_call: TRBJ1-5
cdr3_aa: ASSFFLNQPQH

v_call: TRBV29-1
j_call: TRBJ1-1
cdr3_aa: SVSFMGARGDTEAF

v_call: TRBV29-1
j_call: TRBJ1-2
cdr3_aa: SVGETGEFNYGYT

v_call: TRBV2
j_call: TRBJ2-1
cdr3_aa: ASRATGLAGATSYNEQF

v_call: TRBV19
j_call: TRBJ2-1
cdr3_aa: ASRRDSGSYNEQF

v_call: TRBV11-3
j_call: TRBJ2-5
cdr3_aa: ASSPTRIQETQY